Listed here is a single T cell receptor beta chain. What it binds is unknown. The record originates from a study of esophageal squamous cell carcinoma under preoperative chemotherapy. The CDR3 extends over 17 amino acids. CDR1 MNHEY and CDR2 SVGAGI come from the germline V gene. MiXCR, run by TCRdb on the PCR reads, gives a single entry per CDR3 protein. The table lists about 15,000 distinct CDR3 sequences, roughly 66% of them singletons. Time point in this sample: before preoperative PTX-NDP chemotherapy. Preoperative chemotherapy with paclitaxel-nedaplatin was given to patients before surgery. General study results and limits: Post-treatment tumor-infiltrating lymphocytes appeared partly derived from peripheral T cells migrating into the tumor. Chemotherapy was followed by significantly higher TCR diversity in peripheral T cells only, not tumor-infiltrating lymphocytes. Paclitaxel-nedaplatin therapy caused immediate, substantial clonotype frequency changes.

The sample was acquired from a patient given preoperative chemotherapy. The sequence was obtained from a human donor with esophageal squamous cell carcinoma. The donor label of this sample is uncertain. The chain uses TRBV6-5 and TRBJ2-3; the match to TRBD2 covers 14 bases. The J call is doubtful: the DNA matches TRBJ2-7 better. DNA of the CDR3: TGTGCCAGCAGTTACTCGGGACTAGCGGGAGTATACAATGAGCAGTACTTC. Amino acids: CASSYSGLAGVYNEQYF.